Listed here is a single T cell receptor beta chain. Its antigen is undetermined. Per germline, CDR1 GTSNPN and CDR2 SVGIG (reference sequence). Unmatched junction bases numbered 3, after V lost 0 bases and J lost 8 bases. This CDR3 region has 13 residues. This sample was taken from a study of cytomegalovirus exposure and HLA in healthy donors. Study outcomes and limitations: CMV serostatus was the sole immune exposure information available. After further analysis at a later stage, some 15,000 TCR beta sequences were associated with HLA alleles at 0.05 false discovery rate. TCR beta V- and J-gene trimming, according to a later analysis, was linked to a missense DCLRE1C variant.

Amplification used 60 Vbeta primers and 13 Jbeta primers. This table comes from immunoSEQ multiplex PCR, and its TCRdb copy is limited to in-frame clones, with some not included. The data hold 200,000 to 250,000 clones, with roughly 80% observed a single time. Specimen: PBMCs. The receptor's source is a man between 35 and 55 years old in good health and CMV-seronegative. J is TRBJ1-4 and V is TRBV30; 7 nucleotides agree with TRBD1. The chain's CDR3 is CAWSVGDREKLFF. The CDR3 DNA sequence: TGTGCCTGGAGTGTAGGGGACAGAGAAAAACTGTTTTTT.